The T cell receptor beta chain under discussion was sequenced for a study of shared clonotypes between healthy human individuals. In the study overall: Plates per donor: three CD4 naive, three CD4 memory, two CD8 naive, one CD8 memory.

CDR3 length equals 13 residues. Germline CDR1 GTSNPN, CDR2 SVGIG (reference sequence). Trimming cost V 8 bases and J 7 bases, with 20 bases left between them. Naive CD4+ cells were CD45RA-selected; the remaining cells were memory. Only in-frame clones appear in the TCRdb table, and some are missing; sequencing was by immunoSEQ multiplex PCR. The sample shows millions of clones, roughly nine tenths of them seen only once. The chain uses TRBV30 and TRBJ1-2; D remains unclear. The sample was naive CD4+ T cells sorted from blood. Indicated subset: CD45RA+ positively selected. This clonotype originated in a man aged 18 to 35 in good health. CDR3 DNA sequence: TGTGCCCGGGGAATGGGAGTTTATTCTGGCTACACCTTC. Translated, it gives CARGMGVYSGYTF.